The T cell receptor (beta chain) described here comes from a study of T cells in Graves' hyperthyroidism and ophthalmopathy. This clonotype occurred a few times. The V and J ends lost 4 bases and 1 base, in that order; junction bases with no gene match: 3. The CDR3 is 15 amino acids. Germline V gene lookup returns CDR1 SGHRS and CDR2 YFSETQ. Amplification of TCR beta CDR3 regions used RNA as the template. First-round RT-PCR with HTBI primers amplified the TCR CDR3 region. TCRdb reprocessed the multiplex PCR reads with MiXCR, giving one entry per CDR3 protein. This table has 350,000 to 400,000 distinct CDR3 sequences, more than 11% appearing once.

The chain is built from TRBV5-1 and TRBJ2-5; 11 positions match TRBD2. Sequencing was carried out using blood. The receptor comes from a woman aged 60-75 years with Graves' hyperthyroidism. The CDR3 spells CASSISGRGQETQYF. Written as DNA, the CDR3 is TGCGCCAGCAGCATTAGCGGGAGGGGCCAAGAGACCCAGTACTTC.